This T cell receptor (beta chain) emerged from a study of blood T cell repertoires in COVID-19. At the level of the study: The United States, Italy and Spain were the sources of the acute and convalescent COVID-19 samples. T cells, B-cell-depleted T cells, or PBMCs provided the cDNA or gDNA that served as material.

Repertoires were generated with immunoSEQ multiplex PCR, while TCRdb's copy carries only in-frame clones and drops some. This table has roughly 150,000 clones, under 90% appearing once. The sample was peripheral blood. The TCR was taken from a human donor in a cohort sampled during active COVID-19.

The CDR3 DNA sequence: TGCAGTGCTAGTCTTAGGCGGGGAGGTTCCTACAATGAGCAGTTCTTC. It translates to CSASLRRGGSYNEQFF. The rearrangement uses TRBV20-1 and TRBJ2-1, with a weak D call TRBD2 (6 bases). Germline CDR1 reads DFQATT; CDR2 reads SNEGSKA (reference sequence). Trimming removed 3 bases at V and 1 base at J, with 16 bases between. This CDR3 region has 16 residues.